The present T cell receptor beta chain was sequenced within a study of CD8 T cells in ankylosing spondylitis. Per germline, CDR1 SGHTA and CDR2 FQGNSA. The CDR3 is 15 amino acids. With V trimmed by 3 bases and J by 8 bases, 6 bases remained unmatched. There are a few counts of this clonotype. MiXCR, applied by TCRdb to the 5' RACE reads, yields one record per CDR3 protein. The table includes more than 150,000 distinct CDR3 sequences, 15% to 20% detected once. This receptor was identified in a male donor between 10 and 30 years old with ankylosing spondylitis or in good health (not recorded which). This sequence joins TRBV7-2 and TRBJ1-5; 11 bases align to TRBD1. The specimen was blood, either unsorted or a sorted T cell fraction (not recorded which). The CDR3 DNA reads TGTGCCAGCAGCTTGGGGGGACAGGGGGGGGAGCCCCAGCATTTT. This gives the protein CASSLGGQGGEPQHF.